Listed below are T cell receptor beta chains from one sample, sequenced in a study of T cells in Graves' hyperthyroidism and ophthalmopathy. TCRdb recomputed calls from the multiplex PCR reads with MiXCR, one row per CDR3 protein. The repertoire holds 250,000 to 350,000 distinct CDR3 sequences, over 15% seen once, with around 58% in the top ten. The sequencing input was blood. The receptor source for this set is a woman aged 55-70 years with Graves' ophthalmopathy. Each CDR3 is given with its conserved first and last residue. A D gene is named only where the DNA matches it firmly. A row's size may be missing; if present it is once, few, many or a size class.

d_gene | j_gene | v_gene | abundance | CDR3aa | CDR3nt
. | TRBJ1-5 | TRBV18 | many | CASSPDRNQPQHF | TGTGCCAGCTCACCTGACAGGAATCAGCCCCAGCATTTT
. | TRBJ2-4 | TRBV2 | few | CASSDRGGGARKNIQYF | TGTGCCAGCAGTGATAGGGGGGGGGGGGCTAGGAAGAACATTCAGTACTTC
. | TRBJ1-1 | TRBV28 | many | CASSPTEGWMNTEAFF | TGTGCCAGCAGTCCCACCGAGGGTTGGATGAACACTGAAGCTTTCTTT
. | TRBJ1-3 | TRBV28 | . | CASSRRGNTIYF | TGTGCCAGCAGTAGAAGGGGAAACACCATATATTTT
. | TRBJ2-3 | TRBV20-1 | many | CSARDGQGVDTQYF | TGCAGTGCTAGAGATGGGCAGGGAGTAGATACGCAGTATTTT
. | TRBJ1-2 | TRBV5-6 | few | CASSHVAGHGYTF | TGTGCCAGCAGCCACGTCGCAGGGCACGGCTACACCTTC
TRBD2 | TRBJ2-2 | TRBV19 | . | CASSISGGTGELFF | TGTGCCAGTTCAATTAGCGGGGGCACCGGGGAGCTGTTTTTT
. | TRBJ2-6 | TRBV4-1 | few | CASSQVVVVGSGANVLTF | TGCGCCAGCAGCCAAGTAGTGGTGGTCGGCTCTGGGGCCAACGTCCTGACTTTC
. | TRBJ1-6 | TRBV7-2 | many | CASSRANNSPLHF | TGTGCCAGCAGCCGGGCGAATAATTCACCCCTCCACTTT
. | TRBJ2-2 | TRBV10-3 | few | CAITGNTGELFF | TGTGCCATCACAGGAAACACCGGGGAGCTGTTTTTT
. | TRBJ2-1 | TRBV20-1 | many | CSARDGRYIALNEQFF | TGCAGTGCTAGAGATGGGAGGTATATTGCCCTCAATGAGCAGTTCTTC
. | TRBJ1-4 | TRBV2 | many | CASSGEDWVGEKLFF | TGTGCCAGCAGCGGGGAGGACTGGGTAGGAGAAAAACTGTTTTTT
TRBD1 | TRBJ2-7 | TRBV4-1 | . | CASSLRQGATYEQYF | TGCGCCAGCAGTCTCAGACAGGGGGCGACCTACGAGCAGTACTTC
TRBD1 | TRBJ1-5 | TRBV7-2 | . | CASSLGGDREKHF | TGTGCCAGCAGCTTAGGGGGGGACAGGGAGAAGCATTTT
TRBD1 | TRBJ2-7 | TRBV6-1 | . | CASTKRQGGYEQYF | TGTGCCAGCACCAAGAGACAGGGGGGGTACGAGCAGTACTTC
TRBD1 | TRBJ1-1 | TRBV3-1 | once | CASSQAAGQSEAFF | TGTGCCAGCAGCCAAGCCGCGGGACAGAGTGAAGCTTTCTTT
. | TRBJ2-7 | TRBV6-1 | many | CASSDEGYEQYF | TGTGCCAGCAGTGACGAGGGGTACGAGCAGTACTTC
. | TRBJ2-7 | TRBV7-8 | . | CASSPRPRVGGYEQYF | TGTGCCAGCAGCCCTCGGCCTAGGGTTGGAGGCTACGAGCAGTACTTC